Many counts were recorded for the clone carrying this T cell receptor (beta chain). The record originates from a study of spatial heterogeneity in lung cancer. TCRdb re-analysed the 5' RACE reads in MiXCR, keeping a single row per CDR3 protein. The sample records 60,000 to 80,000 distinct CDR3 sequences, about an eighth being singletons. The time point denotes: sample taken at primary tumor resection. Researchers sequenced whole RNA taken from tumor, nontumor lung or frozen PBMC without sorting. This CDR3 spans 14 amino acids. V lost 3 bases and J 3 bases, leaving 12 bases between the germline ends. Germline values: CDR1 MNHEY, CDR2 SMNVEV (reference sequence).

This clonotype was obtained from a male donor with early-stage non-small cell lung cancer. The chain couples TRBV27 to TRBJ2-7; weak D call: TRBD2 (5 bases). This material consisted of PBMCs, taken at surgery. The CDR3, as DNA: TGTGCCAGCAGTTTGGGTGGGAGACTCTACGAGCAGTACTTC. Its translation is CASSLGGRLYEQYF.